Given below is one T cell receptor (beta chain) in context. Its cognate antigen is unknown. CDR1 is MNHEY, CDR2 SVGAGI, per germline. CDR3 length equals 14 residues. These data originate in a study of CXCR3-negative and CXCR3-positive naive CD8 T cells. At the level of the study: Overall TRB read output was about 135 million, and each library contained about 1.5 +/- 0.3 million reads. Study-level findings and limits: In both naive subsets diversity was comparably high, whereas memory CD8+ cells showed much lower diversity.

UMI-labeled 5' RACE TRB cDNA libraries were prepared from the cells. Following a re-call of the 5' RACE reads, TCRdb has one entry per CDR3 protein and lacks DNA. The sample has 50,000 to 65,000 distinct CDR3 sequences, and its top ten clones hold more than 1.3%. This clonotype was obtained from a human donor in good health. Some clones in this sample may be carry-over from other donors' samples. The J gene is TRBJ2-5, the V gene TRBV6-5; checking the TCRdb D call of TRBD1 is not possible without DNA. The sample taken for sequencing was naive CXCR3- CD8+ T cells from blood. Subset defined: CD45RO-CCR7+CD27+CD95- naive CD8+ T cells lacking CXCR3 (TNR3-). This CDR3 is CASSQTSGVETQYF.